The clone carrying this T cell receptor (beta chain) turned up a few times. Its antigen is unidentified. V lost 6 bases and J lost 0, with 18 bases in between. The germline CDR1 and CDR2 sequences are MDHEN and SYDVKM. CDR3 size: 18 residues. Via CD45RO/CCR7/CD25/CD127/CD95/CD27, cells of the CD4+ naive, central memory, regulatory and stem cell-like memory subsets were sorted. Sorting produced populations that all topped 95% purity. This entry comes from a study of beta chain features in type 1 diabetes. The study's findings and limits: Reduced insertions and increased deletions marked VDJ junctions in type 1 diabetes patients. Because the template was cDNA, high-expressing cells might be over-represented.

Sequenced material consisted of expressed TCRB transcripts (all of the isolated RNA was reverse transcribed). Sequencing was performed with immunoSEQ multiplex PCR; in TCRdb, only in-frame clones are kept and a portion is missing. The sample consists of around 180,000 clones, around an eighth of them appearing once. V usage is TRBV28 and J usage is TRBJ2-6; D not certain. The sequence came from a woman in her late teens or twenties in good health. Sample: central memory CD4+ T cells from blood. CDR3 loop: CASRREIFSRSGANVLTF. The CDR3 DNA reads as TGTGCCAGCAGGCGAGAGATCTTTTCCCGCTCTGGGGCCAACGTCCTGACTTTC. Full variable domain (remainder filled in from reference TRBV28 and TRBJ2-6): DVKVTQSSRYLVKRTGEKVFLECVQDMDHENMFWYRQDPGLGLRLIYFSYDVKMKEKGDIPEGYSVSREKKERFSLILESASTNQTSMYLCASRREIFSRSGANVLTFGAGSRLTVL.